This T cell receptor (beta chain) was captured in a study of identical twins. TCRdb fed the 5' RACE reads into MiXCR, producing one record per CDR3 protein. Of 200,000 to 250,000 distinct CDR3 sequences in the sample, approximately 11% are singletons; the top ten hold 3.5% to 5%. CDR3 length: 15 residues. CDR1 and CDR2 (germline): SEHNR, FQNEAQ (reference sequence). V lost 6 bases and J 0 bases, leaving 13 bases between the germline ends. The same specimen was also included in a second study, on yellow fever vaccine responses in identical twins.

The sequence was collected from a woman in her late teens or twenties in good health. The chain recombines TRBV7-9 with TRBJ2-3; D may be TRBD1 (6 bases). The sequencing input was memory (CD45RO+) T cells sorted from blood. The CDR3 sequence: CASRVTGSSTDTQYF. CDR3 nucleotides: TGTGCCAGCAGGGTGACAGGCTCTAGCACAGATACGCAGTATTTT.